Shown below are 20 T cell receptor beta chains from a single sample sequenced in a study of T cell responses to AZD1222 COVID-19 vaccine. The data were produced by immunoSEQ multiplex PCR, yet TCRdb's version contains in-frame clones alone and is incomplete. Among some 120,000 clones, about 88% were seen once, and the ten largest hold approximately 2.9%. The material was peripheral blood, obtained 28 days after the second AZD1222 dose. The receptors stem from an adult who received the AZD1222 COVID-19 vaccine.

The gene calls are TRBV7-7 and TRBJ2-7; 8 nucleotides line up with TRBD2. The CDR3 contains 15 residues. CDR1 and CDR2 (germline): SSHAT, FNYEAQ (reference sequence). The DNA of the CDR3 is TGTGCTATCCTCGCAGTAGCGGGGTTCTCCTACGAGCAGTACTTC. Its translation is CAILAVAGFSYEQYF.

This chain connects TRBV19 to TRBJ1-1; TRBD1 might be the D (6 bases). Germline V gives CDR1 LNHDA, CDR2 SQIVND (reference sequence). The ends were cut back, 10 bases at V and 6 bases at J, with 12 bases in the middle. The CDR3 extends over 11 amino acids. The CDR3 DNA sequence: TGTGCCATAACCCAGGGGCCTGAAGCTTTCTTT. Its protein is CAITQGPEAFF.

The J gene is TRBJ2-7, the V gene TRBV30; D is perhaps TRBD2 (7 bases). The V end was cut by 4 bases, the J end by 3 bases, with 19 bases between. CDR1 and CDR2 from the germline V gene are GTSNPN and SVGIG (reference sequence). This CDR3 is 15 amino acids long. The CDR3 sequence is CAWKVGGHGVYEQYF. DNA of the CDR3: TGTGCCTGGAAGGTGGGGGGGCATGGGGTCTACGAGCAGTACTTC.

This clone has only a few counts. The rearrangement links TRBV5-1 to TRBJ1-3; no clear D gene. Between the trimmed V and J ends, which lost 0 bases and 2 bases, there was a span of 9 bases. This CDR3 comprises 15 residues. Germline values: CDR1 SGHRS, CDR2 YFSETQ. The CDR3 protein is CASSLGDGAGNTIYF. In DNA, the CDR3 is TGCGCCAGCAGCTTGGGCGACGGAGCTGGAAACACCATATATTTT.

The CDR3 here is CAWLSNNSPLHF. The DNA of the CDR3 is TGTGCCTGGCTATCCAATAATTCACCCCTCCACTTT. V gene TRBV30 combines with J gene TRBJ1-6; no firm D call. Germline CDR1 and CDR2: GTSNPN and SVGIG (reference sequence). This CDR3 is built from 12 residues. V lost 5 bases to trimming and J lost 5 bases, with 7 bases between them.

In this sample, this clone turned up a few times. The V call is TRBV6-6, the J call TRBJ2-3, with 10 positions matching TRBD1. CDR3 length equals 16 residues. CDR1 and CDR2 from the germline V gene are MNHNY and SVGAGI (reference sequence). The ends lost 4 bases at V and 6 bases at J; junction bases unmatched: 10. CDR3 in DNA: TGTGCCAGCAGTTCATTCGACAGGGGGCAGGTGGATACGCAGTATTTT. This sequence encodes CASSSFDRGQVDTQYF.

The chain carries TRBV20-1 and TRBJ1-1; D may be TRBD1 (6 bases). Germline CDR1 reads DFQATT; CDR2 reads SNEGSKA (reference sequence). Trimming took off 3 bases at V and 4 bases at J, with 15 bases between the two ends. The CDR3 sequence is 14 residues long. DNA of the CDR3: TGCAGTGCTAGTTCCGGGGGGCTATCCACTGAAGCTTTCTTT. Protein: CSASSGGLSTEAFF.

The genes are TRBV4-3 and TRBJ2-4, with D perhaps matching TRBD1 (6 bases). Deletions cut 2 bases from V and 3 bases from J, with 17 bases between. The length of the CDR3 is 17 residues. The germline gives CDR1 LGHNA, CDR2 YSLEER. The CDR3 bases are TGCGCCAGCAGCCAATCTCTCCCAGGGGAGATCAAAAACATTCAGTACTTC. It codes for CASSQSLPGEIKNIQYF.

The chain employs TRBV2 and TRBJ1-2; D gene uncertain. The CDR3 runs to 13 residues. V was shortened by 5 bases and J by 2 bases, with 9 bases between the two germline ends. Looked up from germline, CDR1 is SNHLY and CDR2 is FYNNEI. This CDR3 reads CASSPPENYGYTF. In DNA form, the CDR3 reads TGTGCCAGCAGTCCTCCGGAAAACTATGGCTACACCTTC.

The rearrangement uses TRBV10-3 and TRBJ2-7, with 12 positions matching TRBD1. The CDR3 spans 14 residues. Germline V gene data show CDR1 as ENHRY and CDR2 as SYGVKD. The junction had 3 bases not matched to a gene; V was cut back by 5 bases and J by 4 bases. CDR3 protein: CAISSGQGAYEQYF. The CDR3 bases are TGTGCCATCAGTTCGGGACAGGGGGCTTACGAGCAGTACTTC.

This clone was counted a few times. This chain uses TRBV4-1 with TRBJ1-2; possibly TRBD1 for D (6 bases). Trimming removed 1 base at V and 2 bases at J, with 14 bases between. Germline CDR1 is MGHRA and CDR2 is YSYEKL. CDR3 length: 16 amino acids. The CDR3, as DNA: TGCGCCAGCAGCCAAGGGGCGGGGACATTGAACTATGGCTACACCTTC. It yields the protein CASSQGAGTLNYGYTF.

The chain links TRBV19 to TRBJ1-6; D may be TRBD1 (5 bases). This CDR3 contains 14 residues. Trimming removed 4 bases from V and 6 bases from J, with 10 bases in between. Germline assignment: CDR1 LNHDA and CDR2 SQIVND (reference sequence). CDR3 sequence: CASSKGLVNSPLHF. In DNA, the CDR3 is TGTGCCAGTAGTAAGGGACTCGTTAATTCACCCCTCCACTTT.

DNA of the CDR3: TGTGCCAGTAGTATAGAGACAGGGTCCGGGGAGCTGTTTTTT. As protein: CASSIETGSGELFF. This rearrangement joins TRBV19 to TRBJ2-2; 7 bases line up with TRBD1. The CDR3 consists of 14 residues. Per germline, CDR1 LNHDA and CDR2 SQIVND (reference sequence). The V segment lost 0 bases and the J segment 6 bases; nucleotides outside the gene matches: 1.

The chain joins TRBV6-2 or TRBV6-3 to TRBJ1-5, with D tentatively TRBD1 (6 bases). The germline CDR1 and CDR2 sequences are MNHEY and SVGEGT. Trimming removed 6 bases at V and 4 bases at J, with 10 bases between. The CDR3 extends over 13 amino acids. The CDR3 loop is CASSRQENQPQHF. CDR3 nucleotides: TGTGCCAGCAGCCGACAGGAAAATCAGCCCCAGCATTTT.

The chain combines TRBV19 with TRBJ1-1; TRBD1 is a possible D gene (5 bases). The germline V gene encodes CDR1 LNHDA and CDR2 SQIVND (reference sequence). The CDR3 runs 15 residues. V lost 1 base to trimming and J lost 5 bases, with 14 bases between them. DNA for the CDR3: TGTGCCAGTAGTATAGGGGGGACGGTAAGGACTGAAGCTTTCTTT. Translation: CASSIGGTVRTEAFF.

This clone was detected a few times. The gene calls are TRBV3-1 (or the pseudogene TRBV3-2) and TRBJ2-3; possible D gene TRBD1, 5 bases. This CDR3 spans 15 amino acids. The V and J ends lost 2 bases and 1 base respectively, with 10 bases between them. From germline, CDR1 is LGHDT and CDR2 YNNKEL (reference sequence). The CDR3 DNA follows: TGTGCCAGCAGCCAAATCCAGACAGGCACAGATACGCAGTATTTT. The encoded protein is CASSQIQTGTDTQYF.

J is TRBJ1-5 and V is TRBV19, with a possible D match to TRBD1 (6 bases). CDR1 and CDR2 (germline): LNHDA, SQIVND (reference sequence). This CDR3 spans 17 amino acids. Trimming removed 5 bases at V and 1 base at J, with 18 bases between. The CDR3 region is CASSEPTGMRSNQPQHF. The DNA of the CDR3 is TGTGCCAGTAGTGAACCTACAGGGATGAGAAGCAATCAGCCCCAGCATTTT. The full variable domain, completed using reference TRBV19 and TRBJ1-5, is DGGITQSPKYLFRKEGQNVTLSCEQNLNHDAMYWYRQDPGQGLRLIYYSQIVNDFQKGDIAEGYSVSREKKESFPLTVTSAQKNPTAFYLCASSEPTGMRSNQPQHFGDGTRLSIL.

The chain has TRBV5-5 and TRBJ2-3; 10 nucleotides line up with TRBD2. V lost 2 bases, J lost 9 bases, and 9 bases stayed unmatched. The germline V gene has CDR1 SGHKS and CDR2 YYEKEE (reference sequence). The CDR3 is 15 amino acids. The CDR3 nucleotides read TGTGCCAGCAGCTTAGGACTAGCGGAGGGGATGACGCAGTATTTT. Its translation is CASSLGLAEGMTQYF.

The chain carries TRBV4-3 and TRBJ2-7; perhaps D is TRBD1 or TRBD2 (5 bases each). The CDR3 sequence is 14 residues long. Germline V gene lookup returns CDR1 LGHNA and CDR2 YSLEER. The V end was cut by 3 bases, the J end by 6 bases, with 15 bases between. The CDR3 DNA sequence: TGCGCCAGCAGCCAGGGCCGGGGCTCGGCCGAGCAGTACTTC. This sequence encodes CASSQGRGSAEQYF.

The rearrangement joins TRBV18 to TRBJ1-2; no definite D call. V was clipped by 2 bases and J by 6 bases, with 10 bases between them. Germline CDR1 and CDR2: KGHSH and LQKENI. This CDR3 comprises 13 residues. The CDR3 sequence: CASSPDSGDGYTF. CDR3 coding DNA: TGTGCCAGCTCACCAGACTCGGGTGATGGCTACACCTTC.